This record looks at one T cell receptor beta chain sequence and its context. This specimen belongs to a study of blood T cell repertoires in COVID-19. Sequencing used immunoSEQ multiplex PCR; TCRdb keeps in-frame clones, though not all of them. The sample has approximately 74,000 clones, 80% to 95% seen once; the top ten hold around 4.5%. Germline V gene data show CDR1 as SGHNT and CDR2 as YYREEE (reference sequence). The CDR3 sequence is 16 residues long. The V end was cut by 0 bases, the J end by 3 bases, with 14 bases between. The rearrangement links TRBV5-4 to TRBJ2-3; D may be TRBD1 (6 bases). This clonotype was obtained from a woman aged 55-75 years with active COVID-19. Sample: peripheral blood. CDR3 protein: CASSLEAGVLTDTQYF. The CDR3 nucleotides read TGTGCCAGCAGCTTGGAAGCAGGGGTTCTGACAGATACGCAGTATTTT.